This entry lists 20 T cell receptor beta chains sequenced from one sample in a study of blood T cell repertoires in COVID-19. The data were produced by immunoSEQ multiplex PCR, yet TCRdb's version contains in-frame clones alone and is incomplete. This repertoire shows tens of thousands of clones, just under 85% found once; its top ten account for 5% to 6.5%. The sequenced sample consisted of peripheral blood. These receptors all stem from a man between 65 and 85 years old with acute or convalescent COVID-19.

The rearrangement joins TRBV18 to TRBJ2-1; 15 bases fit TRBD2. V gave up 3 bases and J gave up 7 bases; unmatched junction bases: 4. The CDR3 extends over 16 amino acids. Germline-derived CDR1 and CDR2 are KGHSH and LQKENI. The CDR3: CASSPGLAGGQNEQFF. The CDR3 DNA follows: TGTGCCAGCTCACCCGGACTAGCGGGGGGGCAGAATGAGCAGTTCTTC.

The chain couples TRBV4-1 to TRBJ2-1, with a tentative D call TRBD2 (6 bases). The CDR3 runs 16 residues. V was clipped by 0 bases and J by 6 bases, with 15 bases between them. From germline, CDR1 is MGHRA and CDR2 YSYEKL. CDR3 region: CASSQDNDPGGNEQFF. CDR3 sequence (DNA): TGCGCCAGCAGCCAAGATAACGACCCCGGGGGCAATGAGCAGTTCTTC.

The chain links TRBV6-5 to TRBJ2-5, with D tentatively TRBD2 (6 bases). The germline gives CDR1 MNHEY, CDR2 SVGAGI. Trimming left V 7 bases short and J 7 bases short, with 16 bases between. There are 13 residues in the CDR3. The CDR3 loop is CASTLPGGVTQYF. The CDR3 bases are TGTGCCAGCACCCTCCCCGGGGGAGTGACCCAGTACTTC.

The V gene is TRBV27, the J gene TRBJ2-3; TRBD2 agrees at 12 bases. CDR3 size: 17 residues. V was clipped by 1 base and J by 2 bases; unmatched bases: 4. Germline CDR1 is MNHEY and CDR2 is SMNVEV (reference sequence). CDR3 nucleotide sequence: TGTGCCAGCAGTTTATTAGCTAGCGGGGGGGCCACAGATACGCAGTATTTT. As protein: CASSLLASGGATDTQYF.

The chain employs TRBV5-1 and TRBJ1-5, with D perhaps TRBD1 (6 bases). The CDR3 spans 20 residues. The V gene lost 0 bases and the J gene lost 6 bases, with 28 bases spanning the gap. Germline lookup yields CDR1 SGHRS and CDR2 YFSETQ. The CDR3 loop reads CASSLESRRQVEEVSQPQHF. The CDR3, as DNA: TGCGCCAGCAGCTTGGAAAGTCGAAGACAGGTGGAGGAAGTTAGTCAGCCCCAGCATTTT.

The chain has TRBV18 and TRBJ1-2; 8 positions match TRBD1. The CDR3 runs to 16 residues. The germline gives CDR1 KGHSH, CDR2 LQKENI. Trimming removed 5 bases from V and 5 bases from J; junction bases left unmatched: 13. The CDR3 DNA sequence: TGTGCCAGCTCATACTCGTCAGGGGGCGCTTTATATGGCTACACCTTC. Protein sequence: CASSYSSGGALYGYTF. The variable domain in full, with the rest retrieved from reference TRBV18 and TRBJ1-2, is NAGVMQNPRHLVRRRGQEARLRCSPMKGHSHVYWYRQLPEEGLKFMVYLQKENIIDESGMPKERFSAEFPKEGPSILRIQQVVRGDSAAYFCASSYSSGGALYGYTFGSGTRLTVV.

V usage is TRBV5-5 and J usage is TRBJ2-5; tentative D call: TRBD1 (11 bases). V gave up 5 bases and J gave up 2 bases, with 25 bases separating them. CDR1 is SGHKS and CDR2 is YYEKEE in the germline V gene (reference sequence). This CDR3 contains 18 residues. CDR3 in amino acids: CASSGQGALAGRQETQYF. CDR3 DNA: TGTGCCAGCAGTGGACAGGGGGCACTAGCGGGGCGTCAAGAGACCCAGTACTTC.

The V gene is TRBV5-1, the J gene TRBJ1-2, with 7 nucleotides matching TRBD1. Germline-derived CDR1 and CDR2 are SGHRS and YFSETQ. The length of the CDR3 is 13 residues. The V and J ends lost 4 bases and 6 bases, in that order; junction bases with no gene match: 6. The CDR3 sequence: CASSPEGANGYTF. As DNA, the CDR3 is TGCGCCAGCAGCCCGGAGGGGGCTAATGGCTACACCTTC.

This chain joins TRBV28 and TRBJ2-4, with TRBD2 matching over 12 bases. Germline CDR1 is MDHEN and CDR2 is SYDVKM. Trimming at V came to 2 bases and at J to 6 bases, leaving 8 bases not matched to a gene. The CDR3 covers 17 residues. CDR3 nucleotide sequence: TGTGCCAGCAGTTTACGGTTGACTAGCGGGGGTGGAAACATTCAGTACTTC. This sequence encodes CASSLRLTSGGGNIQYF.

V is TRBV3-1 (or the pseudogene TRBV3-2) and J is TRBJ2-2; TRBD1 agrees at 8 bases. There are 16 residues in the CDR3. Looked up from germline, CDR1 is LGHDT and CDR2 is YNNKEL (reference sequence). The V segment lost 2 bases and the J segment 7 bases; nucleotides outside the gene matches: 9. The CDR3 protein is CASSQRGTGRGGELFF. The DNA of the CDR3 is TGTGCCAGCAGCCAACGCGGGACAGGTAGAGGCGGGGAGCTGTTTTTT.

The rearrangement links TRBV5-1 to TRBJ2-2, with 10 bases identical to TRBD1. The CDR3 has 15 residues. The V gene end was trimmed by 6 bases and the J gene end by 5 bases; junction bases not matched to a gene: 7. From germline, CDR1 is SGHRS and CDR2 YFSETQ. For the CDR3, the DNA is TGCGCCAGCACCGAGGGACAGGGGATTACCGGGGAGCTGTTTTTT. Amino acids: CASTEGQGITGELFF.

The chain recombines TRBV5-4 with TRBJ1-1, with unresolved D. Germline V gene lookup returns CDR1 SGHNT and CDR2 YYREEE (reference sequence). Between the trimmed V and J ends, which lost 3 bases and 8 bases, there was a span of 14 bases. This CDR3 is built from 13 residues. The CDR3 protein is CASSSWAGEEAFF. The DNA for the CDR3 is TGTGCCAGCAGCTCTTGGGCAGGTGAGGAAGCTTTCTTT.

The chain links TRBV12-3 or TRBV12-4 to TRBJ1-2; TRBD1 matches 7 bases. V was pared by 11 bases and J by 8 bases, with 11 bases of the junction left unmatched. The CDR3 runs 12 residues. The CDR3 DNA reads TGTGCCGGGTACCGACAGGGCTGGGGCTACACCTTC. This encodes CAGYRQGWGYTF.

On this clone: One junction end disagrees with the germline gene, perhaps due to a read error. V and J are TRBV7-7 and TRBJ2-2; D not resolved. Germline V gives CDR1 SSHAT, CDR2 FNYEAQ (reference sequence). There are 15 residues in the CDR3. The CDR3 loop is CASSLAGSDTGELFF. DNA for the CDR3: TGTGCTAGCAGCTTAGCCGGGTCCGACACCGGGGAGCTGTTTTTT.

The genes are TRBV12-3 or TRBV12-4 and TRBJ2-5; 7 bases are a match to TRBD2. V shed 4 bases and J 4 bases; nucleotides not matched to a gene: 0. This CDR3 has 12 amino acids. CDR3 region: CASSSGGETQYF. The CDR3 DNA sequence: TGTGCCAGCAGTTCGGGGGGAGAGACCCAGTACTTC.

The rearrangement joins TRBV2 to TRBJ2-6; D gene uncertain. Germline CDR1 is SNHLY and CDR2 is FYNNEI. The CDR3 has 16 amino acids. Deletions cut 7 bases from V and 0 bases from J, with 13 bases between. CDR3 sequence reads: CASTLQYISGANVLTF. For the CDR3, the DNA is TGTGCCAGCACCTTACAGTATATCTCTGGGGCCAACGTCCTGACTTTC. Based on the CDR3 plus reference TRBV2 and TRBJ2-6, the full variable domain is EPEVTQTPSHQVTQMGQEVILRCVPISNHLYFYWYRQILGQKVEFLVSFYNNEISEKSEIFDDQFSVERPDGSNFTLKIRSTKLEDSAMYFCASTLQYISGANVLTFGAGSRLTVL.

The chain combines TRBV6-5 with TRBJ1-3; D is undetermined. Deletions cut 6 bases from V and 4 bases from J, with 4 bases between. CDR1 and CDR2 (germline): MNHEY, SVGAGI. There are 11 residues in the CDR3. The CDR3 is CASRAGNTIYF. The CDR3 region has the DNA TGTGCCAGCAGAGCCGGAAACACCATATATTTT.

The genes are TRBV5-1 and TRBJ2-3; tentative D call: TRBD2 (6 bases). The CDR3 runs 14 residues. Germline values: CDR1 SGHRS, CDR2 YFSETQ. Trimming removed 0 bases from V and 4 bases from J, with 9 bases in between. The CDR3, as DNA: TGCGCCAGCAGCTTGGGGGGGAGGTCAGATACGCAGTATTTT. Translated: CASSLGGRSDTQYF.

In its sample, this clone was seen once. Other DNA sequences of this sample code for an identical CDR3. V gene TRBV3-1 (or the pseudogene TRBV3-2) combines with J gene TRBJ1-1, with D perhaps TRBD1 (6 bases). There are 13 residues in the CDR3. CDR1 is LGHDT and CDR2 is YNNKEL in the germline V gene (reference sequence). V lost 1 base and J 4 bases, leaving 7 bases between the germline ends. The CDR3 here is CASSQGGGTEAFF. The CDR3 DNA sequence: TGTGCCAGCAGCCAAGGAGGGGGCACTGAAGCTTTCTTT.

This clone was seen a single time. J is TRBJ2-2 and V is TRBV5-1, with 7 bases lining up with TRBD1. The CDR3 has 15 amino acids. The trim removed 0 bases at V and 7 bases at J, leaving 6 bases unmatched. Germline V gene data show CDR1 as SGHRS and CDR2 as YFSETQ. The CDR3 DNA reads as TGCGCCAGCAGCTTGGGGGCGACAGGGAACGGGGAGCTGTTTTTT. Protein product: CASSLGATGNGELFF.